This entry describes one T cell receptor (beta chain). Germline V gene data show CDR1 as MGHRA and CDR2 as YSYEKL. With V trimmed by 1 base and J by 2 bases, 19 bases remained unmatched. This CDR3 spans 21 amino acids. This entry is derived from a study of blood T cell repertoires in COVID-19. Living in about 25 US areas, the participants were between roughly 18 and 95 years of age. Participants' reported clinical history set cohort assignment. Original processing methods: Reference gene primer amplification gave estimated nucleated cell counts. Libraries were prepared by immunoSEQ multiplex PCR; TCRdb keeps only in-frame clonotypes and omits some of them. The D gene and trimming were derived from the DNA, and the V and J assignments and clone size from that table. In the table there are about 230,000 clones, more than 70% of which are singletons.

The sample comprised PBMCs or T cells enriched from blood (not recorded which). The receptor's source is a woman aged 40 to 50 with acute COVID-19. The chain is built from TRBV4-1 and TRBJ1-2; 10 positions match TRBD1. CDR3 loop: CASSQGFAPRDRGLLNYGYTF. The DNA for the CDR3 is TGCGCCAGCAGCCAAGGATTCGCGCCCCGGGACAGGGGACTACTAAACTATGGCTACACCTTC.